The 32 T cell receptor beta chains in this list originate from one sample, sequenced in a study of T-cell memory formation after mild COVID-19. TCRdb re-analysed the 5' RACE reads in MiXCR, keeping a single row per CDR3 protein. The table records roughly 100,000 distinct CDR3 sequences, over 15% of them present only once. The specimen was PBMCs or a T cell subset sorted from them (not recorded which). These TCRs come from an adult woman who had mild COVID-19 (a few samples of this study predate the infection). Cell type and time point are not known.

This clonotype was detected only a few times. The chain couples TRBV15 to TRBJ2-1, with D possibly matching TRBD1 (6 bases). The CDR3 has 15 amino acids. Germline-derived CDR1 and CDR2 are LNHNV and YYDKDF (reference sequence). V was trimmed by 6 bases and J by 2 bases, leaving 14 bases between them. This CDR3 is CATRDSDLPYNEQFF. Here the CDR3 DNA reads TGTGCCACCAGGGACAGCGATCTTCCCTACAATGAGCAGTTCTTC.

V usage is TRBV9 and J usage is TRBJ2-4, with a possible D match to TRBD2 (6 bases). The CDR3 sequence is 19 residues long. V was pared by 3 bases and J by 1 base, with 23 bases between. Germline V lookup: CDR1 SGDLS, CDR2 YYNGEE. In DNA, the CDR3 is TGTGCCAGCAGCGACTGTTGGGGGGTCTTTAAGTTGGCCAAAAACATTCAGTACTTC. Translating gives CASSDCWGVFKLAKNIQYF. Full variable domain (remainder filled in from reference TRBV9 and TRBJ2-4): DSGVTQTPKHLITATGQRVTLRCSPRSGDLSVYWYQQSLDQGLQFLIQYYNGEERAKGNILERFSAQQFPDLHSELNLSSLELGDSALYFCASSDCWGVFKLAKNIQYFGAGTRLSVL.

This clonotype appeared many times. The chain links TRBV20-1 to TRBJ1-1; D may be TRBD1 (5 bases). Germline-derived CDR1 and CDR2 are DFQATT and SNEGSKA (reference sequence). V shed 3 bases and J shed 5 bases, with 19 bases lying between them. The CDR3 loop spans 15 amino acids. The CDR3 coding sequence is TGCAGTGCTAGTGCTCTGGGGCAGGGAGGGACTGAAGCTTTCTTT. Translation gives CSASALGQGGTEAFF.

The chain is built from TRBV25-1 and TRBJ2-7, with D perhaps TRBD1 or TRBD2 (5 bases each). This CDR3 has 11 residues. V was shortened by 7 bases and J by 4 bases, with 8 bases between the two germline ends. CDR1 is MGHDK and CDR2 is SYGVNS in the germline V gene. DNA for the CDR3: TGTGCCAGCACCGAGGGGTACGAGCAGTACTTC. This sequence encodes CASTEGYEQYF.

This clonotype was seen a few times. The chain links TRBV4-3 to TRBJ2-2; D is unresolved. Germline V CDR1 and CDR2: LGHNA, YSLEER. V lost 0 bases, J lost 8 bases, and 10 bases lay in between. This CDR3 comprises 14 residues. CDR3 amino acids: CASSQDWASGELFF. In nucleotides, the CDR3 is TGCGCCAGCAGCCAAGATTGGGCTTCGGGGGAGCTGTTTTTT.

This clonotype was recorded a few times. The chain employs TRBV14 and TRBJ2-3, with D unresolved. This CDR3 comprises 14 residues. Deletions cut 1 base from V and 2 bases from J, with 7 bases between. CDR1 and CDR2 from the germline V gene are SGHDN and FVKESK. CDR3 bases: TGTGCCAGCAGCCAAGTTTGGACCACAGATACGCAGTATTTT. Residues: CASSQVWTTDTQYF. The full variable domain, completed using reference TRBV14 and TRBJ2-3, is EAGVTQFPSHSVIEKGQTVTLRCDPISGHDNLYWYRRVMGKEIKFLLHFVKESKQDESGMPNNRFLAERTGGTYSTLKVQPAELEDSGVYFCASSQVWTTDTQYFGPGTRLTVL.

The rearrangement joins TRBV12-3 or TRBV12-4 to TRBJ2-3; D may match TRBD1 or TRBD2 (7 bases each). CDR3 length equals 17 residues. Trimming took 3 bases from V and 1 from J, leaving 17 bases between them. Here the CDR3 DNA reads TGTGCCAGCAGTTTGAAGGGGGCGGGAGCAGGCACAGATACGCAGTATTTT. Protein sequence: CASSLKGAGAGTDTQYF.

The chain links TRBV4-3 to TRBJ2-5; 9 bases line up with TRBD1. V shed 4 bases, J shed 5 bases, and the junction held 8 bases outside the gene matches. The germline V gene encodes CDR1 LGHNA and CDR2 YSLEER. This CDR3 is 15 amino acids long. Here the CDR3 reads CASSLRDRVTETQYF. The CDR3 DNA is TGCGCCAGCAGCCTCCGGGACAGGGTCACCGAGACCCAGTACTTC.

The CDR3 DNA follows: TGTGCCAGCAGATATTCCCTCGGACTAGCGTCATCTGAGCAGTTCTTC. It yields the protein CASRYSLGLASSEQFF. The V and J genes are TRBV6-2 or TRBV6-3 and TRBJ2-1; 9 bases are shared with TRBD2. V shed 6 bases, J shed 9 bases, and the junction held 15 bases outside the gene matches. Germline V gene lookup returns CDR1 MNHEY and CDR2 SVGEGT. This CDR3 region has 16 residues.

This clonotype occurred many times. The CDR3 is CASSPKTAWHEQYF. DNA for the CDR3: TGTGCCAGCAGTCCCAAGACAGCCTGGCACGAGCAGTACTTC. The chain employs TRBV12-3 or TRBV12-4 and TRBJ2-7; maybe TRBD1 (5 bases). V was cut by 5 bases and J by 5 bases, with 16 bases left in between. CDR3 length equals 14 residues.

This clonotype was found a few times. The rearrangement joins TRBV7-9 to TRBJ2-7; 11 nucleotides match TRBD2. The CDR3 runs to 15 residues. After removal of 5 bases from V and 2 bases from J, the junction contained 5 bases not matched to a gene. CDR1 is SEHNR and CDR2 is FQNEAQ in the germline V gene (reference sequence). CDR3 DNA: TGTGCCAGCAGCAACCTAGCGGGAGGAACCTACGAGCAGTACTTC. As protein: CASSNLAGGTYEQYF.

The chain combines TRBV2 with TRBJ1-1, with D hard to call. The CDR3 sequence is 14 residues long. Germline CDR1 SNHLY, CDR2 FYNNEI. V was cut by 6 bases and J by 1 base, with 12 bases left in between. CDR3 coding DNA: TGTGCCAGCAGCTCACTGACGCAGAACACTGAAGCTTTCTTT. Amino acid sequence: CASSSLTQNTEAFF.

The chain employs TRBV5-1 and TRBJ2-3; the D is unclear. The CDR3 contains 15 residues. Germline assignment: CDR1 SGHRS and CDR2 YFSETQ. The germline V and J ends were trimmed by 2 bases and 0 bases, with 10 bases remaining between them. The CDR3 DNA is TGCGCCAGCAGCTTCCGTGAGCGAAGCACAGATACGCAGTATTTT. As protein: CASSFRERSTDTQYF.

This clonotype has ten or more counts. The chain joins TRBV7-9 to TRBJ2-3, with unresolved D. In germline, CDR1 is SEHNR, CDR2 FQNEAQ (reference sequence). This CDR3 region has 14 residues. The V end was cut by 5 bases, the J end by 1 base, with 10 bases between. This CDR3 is CASSQVSGTDTQYF. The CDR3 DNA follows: TGTGCCAGCAGCCAGGTTTCGGGCACAGATACGCAGTATTTT.

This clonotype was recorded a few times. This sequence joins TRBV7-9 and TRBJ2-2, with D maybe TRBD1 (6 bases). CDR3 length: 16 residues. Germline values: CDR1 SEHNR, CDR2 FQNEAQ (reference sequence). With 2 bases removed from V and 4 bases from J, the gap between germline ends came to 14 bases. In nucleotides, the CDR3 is TGTGCCAGCAGCTTATTGGACAGCACATTCACCGGGGAGCTGTTTTTT. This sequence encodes CASSLLDSTFTGELFF.

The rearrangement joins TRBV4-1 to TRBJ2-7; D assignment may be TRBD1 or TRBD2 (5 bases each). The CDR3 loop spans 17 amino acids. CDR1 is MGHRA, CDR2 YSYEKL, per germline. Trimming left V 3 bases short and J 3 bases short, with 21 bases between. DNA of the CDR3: TGCGCCAGCAGCCAGAGCCCGGGACCGACTGTCATCTACGAGCAGTACTTC. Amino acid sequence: CASSQSPGPTVIYEQYF.

The CDR3 is CASRQTSLLAGSTDTQYF. The CDR3 bases are TGTGCCAGCAGACAGACCTCTCTACTAGCGGGGAGCACAGATACGCAGTATTTT. This chain uses TRBV7-9 with TRBJ2-3; the match to TRBD2 covers 10 bases. This CDR3 is built from 18 residues. Germline V lookup: CDR1 SEHNR, CDR2 FQNEAQ (reference sequence). The V and J ends lost 6 bases and 0 bases, in that order; junction bases with no gene match: 12.

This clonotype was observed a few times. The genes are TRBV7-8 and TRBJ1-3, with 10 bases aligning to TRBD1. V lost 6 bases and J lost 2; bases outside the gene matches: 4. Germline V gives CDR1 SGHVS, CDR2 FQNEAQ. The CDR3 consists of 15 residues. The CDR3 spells CASRMGQGTGNTIYF. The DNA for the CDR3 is TGTGCCAGCAGGATGGGACAGGGGACTGGAAACACCATATATTTT.

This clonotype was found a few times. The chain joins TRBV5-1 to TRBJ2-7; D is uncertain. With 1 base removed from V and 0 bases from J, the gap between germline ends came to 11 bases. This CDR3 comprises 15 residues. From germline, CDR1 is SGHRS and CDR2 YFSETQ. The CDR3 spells CASSLTDPYSYEQYF. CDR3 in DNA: TGCGCCAGCAGCTTGACTGATCCCTACTCCTACGAGCAGTACTTC.

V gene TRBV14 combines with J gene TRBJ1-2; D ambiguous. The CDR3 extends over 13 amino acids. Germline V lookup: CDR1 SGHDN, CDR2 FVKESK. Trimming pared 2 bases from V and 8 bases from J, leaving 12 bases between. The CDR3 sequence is CASSQYAREGYTF. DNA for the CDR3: TGTGCCAGCAGCCAATATGCGAGGGAGGGCTACACCTTC.

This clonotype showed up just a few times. The CDR3 loop reads CAIGTGGSEQYF. DNA of the CDR3: TGTGCCATCGGGACAGGGGGCTCCGAGCAGTACTTC. The chain joins TRBV10-3 to TRBJ2-7; 12 bases agree with TRBD1. Per the germline V gene, CDR1 is ENHRY and CDR2 is SYGVKD. V was pared by 8 bases and J by 6 bases, with 2 bases of the junction left unmatched. CDR3 length equals 12 residues.

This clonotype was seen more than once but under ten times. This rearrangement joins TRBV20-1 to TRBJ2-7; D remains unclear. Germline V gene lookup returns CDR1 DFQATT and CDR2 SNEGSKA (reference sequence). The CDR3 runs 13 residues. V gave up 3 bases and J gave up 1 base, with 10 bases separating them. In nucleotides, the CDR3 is TGCAGTGCTAGGGGGAAGAGGTCCTACGAGCAGTACTTC. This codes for CSARGKRSYEQYF.

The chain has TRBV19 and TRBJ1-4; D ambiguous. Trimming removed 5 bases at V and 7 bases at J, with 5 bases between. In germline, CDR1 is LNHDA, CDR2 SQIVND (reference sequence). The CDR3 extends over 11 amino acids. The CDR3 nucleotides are TGTGCCAGTAGTTATGGTGAAAAACTGTTTTTT. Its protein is CASSYGEKLFF.

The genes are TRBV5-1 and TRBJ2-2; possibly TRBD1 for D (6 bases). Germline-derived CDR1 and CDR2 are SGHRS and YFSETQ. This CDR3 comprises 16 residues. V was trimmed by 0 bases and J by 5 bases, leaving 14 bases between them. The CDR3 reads CASSLGQEVYTGELFF. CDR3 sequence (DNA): TGCGCCAGCAGCTTGGGACAGGAAGTTTATACCGGGGAGCTGTTTTTT.

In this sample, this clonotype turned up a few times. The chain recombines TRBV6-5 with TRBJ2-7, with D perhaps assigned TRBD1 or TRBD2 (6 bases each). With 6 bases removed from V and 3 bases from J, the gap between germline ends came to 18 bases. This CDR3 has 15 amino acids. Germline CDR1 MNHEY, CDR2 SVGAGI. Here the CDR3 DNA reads TGTGCCAGCAGCCCGACCAGGGGAGGATACTACGAGCAGTACTTC. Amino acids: CASSPTRGGYYEQYF.

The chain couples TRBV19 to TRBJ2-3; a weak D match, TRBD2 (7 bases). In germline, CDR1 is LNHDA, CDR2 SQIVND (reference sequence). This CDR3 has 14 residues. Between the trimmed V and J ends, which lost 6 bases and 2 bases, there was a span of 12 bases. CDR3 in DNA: TGTGCCAGTAGCGCGGGGGCGAACACAGATACGCAGTATTTT. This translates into CASSAGANTDTQYF. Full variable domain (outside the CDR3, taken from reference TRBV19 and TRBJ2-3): DGGITQSPKYLFRKEGQNVTLSCEQNLNHDAMYWYRQDPGQGLRLIYYSQIVNDFQKGDIAEGYSVSREKKESFPLTVTSAQKNPTAFYLCASSAGANTDTQYFGPGTRLTVL.

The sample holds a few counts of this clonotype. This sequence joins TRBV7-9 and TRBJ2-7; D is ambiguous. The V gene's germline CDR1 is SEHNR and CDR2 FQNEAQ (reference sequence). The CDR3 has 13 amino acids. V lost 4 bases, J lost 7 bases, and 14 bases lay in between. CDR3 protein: CASSSDPPREQYF. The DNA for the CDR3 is TGTGCCAGCAGCTCGGACCCACCACGGGAGCAGTACTTC.

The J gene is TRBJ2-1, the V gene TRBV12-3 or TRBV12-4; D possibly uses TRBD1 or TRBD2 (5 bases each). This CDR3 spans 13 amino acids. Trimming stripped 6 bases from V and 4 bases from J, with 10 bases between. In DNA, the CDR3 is TGTGCCAGCAGCCGGGACGAATACAATGAGCAGTTCTTC. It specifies CASSRDEYNEQFF.

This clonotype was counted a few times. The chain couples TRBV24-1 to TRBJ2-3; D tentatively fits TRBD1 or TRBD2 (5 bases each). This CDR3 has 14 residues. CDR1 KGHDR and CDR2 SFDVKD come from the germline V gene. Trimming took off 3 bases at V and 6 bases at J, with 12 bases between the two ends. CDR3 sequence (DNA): TGTGCCACCAGTGATAGGACCGAGGGGGATACGCAGTATTTT. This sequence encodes CATSDRTEGDTQYF.

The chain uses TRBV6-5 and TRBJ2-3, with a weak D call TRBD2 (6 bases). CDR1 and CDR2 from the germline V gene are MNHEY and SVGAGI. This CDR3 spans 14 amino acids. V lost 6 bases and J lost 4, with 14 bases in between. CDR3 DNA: TGTGCCAGCAGATACGGGAGCACCCCAGATACGCAGTATTTT. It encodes CASRYGSTPDTQYF.

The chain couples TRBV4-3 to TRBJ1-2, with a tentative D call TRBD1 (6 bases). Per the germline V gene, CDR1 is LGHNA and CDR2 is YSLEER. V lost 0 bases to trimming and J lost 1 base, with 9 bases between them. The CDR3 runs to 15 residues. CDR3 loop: CASSQDRGLNYGYTF. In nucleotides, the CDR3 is TGCGCCAGCAGCCAAGACAGGGGACTTAACTATGGCTACACCTTC.

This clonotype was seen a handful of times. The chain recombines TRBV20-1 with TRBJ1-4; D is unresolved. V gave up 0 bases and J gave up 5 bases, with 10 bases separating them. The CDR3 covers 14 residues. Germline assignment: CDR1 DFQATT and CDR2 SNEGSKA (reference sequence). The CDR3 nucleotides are TGCAGTGCTAGAGATCAACAGTCAAATGAAAAACTGTTTTTT. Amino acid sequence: CSARDQQSNEKLFF.